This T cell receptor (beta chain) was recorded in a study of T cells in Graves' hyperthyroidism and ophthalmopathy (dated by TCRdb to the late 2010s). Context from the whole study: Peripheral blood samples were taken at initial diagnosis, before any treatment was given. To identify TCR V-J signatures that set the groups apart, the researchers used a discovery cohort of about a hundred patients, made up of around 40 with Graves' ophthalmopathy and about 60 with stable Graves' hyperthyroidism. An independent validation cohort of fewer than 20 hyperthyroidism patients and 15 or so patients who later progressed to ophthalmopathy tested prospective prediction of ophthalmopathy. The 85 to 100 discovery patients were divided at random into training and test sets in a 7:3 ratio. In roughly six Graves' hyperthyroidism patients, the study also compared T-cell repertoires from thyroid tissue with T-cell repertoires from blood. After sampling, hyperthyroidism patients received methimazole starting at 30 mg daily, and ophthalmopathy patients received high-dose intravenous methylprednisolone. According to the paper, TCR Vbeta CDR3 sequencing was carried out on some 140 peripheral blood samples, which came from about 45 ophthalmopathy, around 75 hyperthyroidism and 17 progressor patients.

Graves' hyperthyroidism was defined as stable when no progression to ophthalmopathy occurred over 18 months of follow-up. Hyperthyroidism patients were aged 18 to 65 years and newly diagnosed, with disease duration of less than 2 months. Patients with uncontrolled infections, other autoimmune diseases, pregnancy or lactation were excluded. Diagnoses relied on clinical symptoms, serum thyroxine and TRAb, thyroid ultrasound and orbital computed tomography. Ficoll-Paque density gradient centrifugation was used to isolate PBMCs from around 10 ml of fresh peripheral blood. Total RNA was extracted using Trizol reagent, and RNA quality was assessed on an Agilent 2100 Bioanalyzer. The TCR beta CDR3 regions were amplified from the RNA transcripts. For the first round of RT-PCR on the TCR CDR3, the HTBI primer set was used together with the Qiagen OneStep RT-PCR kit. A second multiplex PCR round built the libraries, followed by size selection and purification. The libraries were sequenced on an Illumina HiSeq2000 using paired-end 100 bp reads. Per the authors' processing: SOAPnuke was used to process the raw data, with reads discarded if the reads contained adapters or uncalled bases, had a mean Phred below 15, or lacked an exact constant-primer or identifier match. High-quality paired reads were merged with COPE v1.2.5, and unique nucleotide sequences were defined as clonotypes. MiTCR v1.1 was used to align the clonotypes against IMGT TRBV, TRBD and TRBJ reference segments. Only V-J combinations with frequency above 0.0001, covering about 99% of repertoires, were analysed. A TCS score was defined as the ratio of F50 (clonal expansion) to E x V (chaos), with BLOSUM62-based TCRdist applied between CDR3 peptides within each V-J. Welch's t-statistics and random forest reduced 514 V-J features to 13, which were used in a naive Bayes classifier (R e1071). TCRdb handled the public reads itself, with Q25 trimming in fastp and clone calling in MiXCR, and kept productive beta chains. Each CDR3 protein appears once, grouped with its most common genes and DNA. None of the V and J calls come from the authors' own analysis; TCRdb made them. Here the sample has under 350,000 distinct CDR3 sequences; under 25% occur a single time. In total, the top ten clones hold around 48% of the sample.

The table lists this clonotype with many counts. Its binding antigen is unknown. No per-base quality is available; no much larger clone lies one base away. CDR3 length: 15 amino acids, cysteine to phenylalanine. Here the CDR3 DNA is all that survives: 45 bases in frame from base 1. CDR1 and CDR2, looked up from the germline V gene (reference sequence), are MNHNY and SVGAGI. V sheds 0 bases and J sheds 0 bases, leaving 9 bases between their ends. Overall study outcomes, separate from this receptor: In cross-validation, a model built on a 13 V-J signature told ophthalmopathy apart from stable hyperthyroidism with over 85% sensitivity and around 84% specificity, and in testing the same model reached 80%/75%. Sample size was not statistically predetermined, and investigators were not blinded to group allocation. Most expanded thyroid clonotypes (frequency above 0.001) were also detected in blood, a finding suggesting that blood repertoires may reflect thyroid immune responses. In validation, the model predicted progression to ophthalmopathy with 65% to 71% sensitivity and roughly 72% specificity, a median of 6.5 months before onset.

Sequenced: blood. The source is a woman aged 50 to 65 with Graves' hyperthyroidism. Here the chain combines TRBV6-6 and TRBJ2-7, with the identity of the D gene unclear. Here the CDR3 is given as CASSYSSQSSYEQYF. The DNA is TGTGCCAGCAGTTACTCTTCCCAGAGCTCCTACGAGCAGTACTTC.